This entry features one T cell receptor (beta chain) sequence. These data belong to a study of control samples from healthy donors and cancer patients. The CDR3 is made up of 17 amino acids. Losses at the gene ends were 2 bases for V and 4 bases for J; bases not matched to a gene: 13. The V gene's germline CDR1 is SQVTM and CDR2 ANQGSEA. Clones were read by immunoSEQ multiplex PCR, and TCRdb kept only the in-frame ones, dropping some. Of about 130,000 clones in the sample, around 90% were seen once. The sequencing input was blood. This TCR derives from a young man in good health. The chain carries TRBV29-1 and TRBJ2-3, with 9 bases lining up with TRBD2. CDR3 loop: CSVEFVLAGSLPDTQYF. In DNA form, the CDR3 reads TGCAGCGTTGAATTTGTTCTAGCGGGATCTTTACCAGATACGCAGTATTTT.